This TCR beta chain was recorded in a study of shared clonotypes between healthy human individuals. Study findings and constraints: Investigators collected only blood, and repertoires in tissues likely differ.

This clone was seen a few times. The antigen is undetermined. In the study's own analysis: ImmunoSEQ supplied junction-only sequences lacking quality scores, so filtering was different. Sequencing used immunoSEQ multiplex PCR; TCRdb keeps in-frame clones, though not all of them. V and J calls and clone size are copied from that table; D and trimming were computed from the DNA. The sample shows some 490,000 clones, over 75% of them seen only once. The germline V and J ends were trimmed by 6 bases and 1 base, with 13 bases remaining between them. This CDR3 is built from 14 residues. Germline CDR1 SGHRS, CDR2 YFSETQ.

The specimen sequenced was PBMCs. The V call is TRBV5-1, the J call TRBJ1-1; D may be TRBD1 (5 bases). The origin of this receptor is a woman in her forties in good health. Some clones in this sample may be carry-over from other donors' samples. DNA of the CDR3: TGCGCCAGCAAGAACGGGGGTGGGAACACTGAAGCTTTCTTT. It is translated as CASKNGGGNTEAFF.